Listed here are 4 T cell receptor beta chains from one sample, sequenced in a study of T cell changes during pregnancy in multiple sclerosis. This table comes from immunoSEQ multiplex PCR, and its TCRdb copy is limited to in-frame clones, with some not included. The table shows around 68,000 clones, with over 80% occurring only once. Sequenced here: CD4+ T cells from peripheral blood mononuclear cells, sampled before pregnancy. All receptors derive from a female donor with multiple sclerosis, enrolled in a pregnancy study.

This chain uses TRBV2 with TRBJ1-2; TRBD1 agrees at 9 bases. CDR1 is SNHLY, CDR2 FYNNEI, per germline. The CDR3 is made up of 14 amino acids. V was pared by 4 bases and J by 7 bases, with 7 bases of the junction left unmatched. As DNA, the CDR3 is TGTGCCAGCAGTGCCAGACAGGGGGTTTCTGGCTACACCTTC. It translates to CASSARQGVSGYTF.

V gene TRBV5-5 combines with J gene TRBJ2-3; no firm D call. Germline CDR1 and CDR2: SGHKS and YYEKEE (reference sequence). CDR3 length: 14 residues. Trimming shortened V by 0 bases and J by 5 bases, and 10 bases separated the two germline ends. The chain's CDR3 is CASSLGLLRDTQYF. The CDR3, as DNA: TGTGCCAGCAGCTTGGGTCTCCTCCGAGATACGCAGTATTTT.

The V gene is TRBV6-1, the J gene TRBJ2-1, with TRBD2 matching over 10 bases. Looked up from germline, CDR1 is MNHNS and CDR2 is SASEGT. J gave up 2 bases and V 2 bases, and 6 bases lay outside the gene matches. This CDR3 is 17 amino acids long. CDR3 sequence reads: CASSESPSGRTYNEQFF. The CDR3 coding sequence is TGTGCCAGCAGTGAATCCCCTAGCGGGAGAACCTACAATGAGCAGTTCTTC.

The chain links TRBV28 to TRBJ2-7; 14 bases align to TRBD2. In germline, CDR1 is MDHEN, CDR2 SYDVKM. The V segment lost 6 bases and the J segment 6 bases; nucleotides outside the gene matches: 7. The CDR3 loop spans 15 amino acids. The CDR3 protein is CASRRSGTSGSEQYF. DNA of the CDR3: TGTGCCAGCAGACGCTCCGGGACTAGCGGGAGCGAGCAGTACTTC.